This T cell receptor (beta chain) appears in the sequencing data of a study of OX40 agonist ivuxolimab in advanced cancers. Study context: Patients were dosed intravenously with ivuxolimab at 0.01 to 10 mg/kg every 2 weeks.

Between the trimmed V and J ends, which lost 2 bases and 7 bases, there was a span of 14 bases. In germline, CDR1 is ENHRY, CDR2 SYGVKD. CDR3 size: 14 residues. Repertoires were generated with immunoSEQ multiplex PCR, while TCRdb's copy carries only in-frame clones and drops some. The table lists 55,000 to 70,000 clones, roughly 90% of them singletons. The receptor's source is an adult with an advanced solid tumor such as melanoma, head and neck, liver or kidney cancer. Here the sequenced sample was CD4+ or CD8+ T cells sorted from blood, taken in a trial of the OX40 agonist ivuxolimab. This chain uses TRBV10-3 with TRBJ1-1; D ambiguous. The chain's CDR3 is CAISEVLGGVEAFF. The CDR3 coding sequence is TGTGCCATCAGTGAGGTGTTAGGCGGTGTTGAAGCTTTCTTT.